The 4 T cell receptor beta chains below come from one sample, sequenced in a study of vaccination effects on CD4 cells after COVID-19. Subsequent to less than 13 days of culture, CD4+ T cells were isolated. Each person got two doses of an mRNA SARS-CoV-2 vaccine, BNT162b2 or mRNA-1273. These TCRs are of unknown antigen specificity. TCRdb keeps only in-frame clones here, not all; method: immunoSEQ multiplex PCR. The data contain 40,000 or so clones, 72% of them singletons. Sequences were derived from CD4+ T cells from PBMCs cultured without peptide, sampled after COVID-19 vaccination. The receptors derive from a human donor who received a COVID-19 vaccine.

The chain uses TRBV15 and TRBJ2-7, with D unresolved. Trimming pared 3 bases from V and 5 bases from J, leaving 8 bases between. The CDR3 sequence is 12 residues long. CDR1 and CDR2 from the germline V gene are LNHNV and YYDKDF (reference sequence). This CDR3 is CATSRDTNEQYF. CDR3 nucleotides: TGTGCCACCAGCAGGGATACGAACGAGCAGTACTTC.

This clone was seen just once. The genes are TRBV6-6 and TRBJ1-6, with 11 bases fitting TRBD1. J gave up 7 bases and V 4 bases, and 3 bases lay outside the gene matches. The V gene's germline CDR1 is MNHNY and CDR2 SVGAGI (reference sequence). The CDR3 covers 15 residues. Here the CDR3 DNA reads TGTGCCAGCAGTTCGGGGACAGGGGGGAATTCACCCCTCCACTTT. This sequence encodes CASSSGTGGNSPLHF.

This chain joins TRBV19 and TRBJ2-2; the match to TRBD2 covers 12 bases. From germline, CDR1 is LNHDA and CDR2 SQIVND (reference sequence). J lost 5 bases, V lost 7 bases, and 11 bases had no gene match. The CDR3 has 17 amino acids. CDR3 loop: CASTSTSGRSGTGELFF. In DNA form, the CDR3 reads TGTGCCAGTACCTCGACTAGCGGGAGATCCGGGACCGGGGAGCTGTTTTTT.

This clone was counted only a few times. Here the CDR3 DNA reads TGTGCCACCGCAATCCCGGGACATCCTAACTATGGCTACACCTTC. Encoded protein: CATAIPGHPNYGYTF. The chain is built from TRBV27 and TRBJ1-2; D may be TRBD1 (6 bases). Germline CDR1 and CDR2: MNHEY and SMNVEV (reference sequence). Trimming took 10 bases from V and 0 from J, leaving 18 bases between them. The CDR3 has 15 residues.